What follows describes a single T cell receptor beta chain. Its antigen is as yet unknown. MiXCR, run by TCRdb on the RT-PCR reads, gives a single entry per CDR3 protein. Among some 500,000 distinct CDR3 sequences listed, over 25% were seen once. This record belongs to a study of response to subunit inactivated influenza vaccine. The CDR3 is 15 residues long. Trimming cost V 4 bases and J 3 bases, with 13 bases left between them. Study outcomes and limitations: The authors proposed limited new T cell recruitment per seasonal influenza vaccination.

J is TRBJ2-1 and V is TRBV12-3 or TRBV12-4, with a tentative D call TRBD2 (6 bases). The receptor was isolated from a man aged 50 or older who received an inactivated influenza vaccine. Sequences were derived from CD4+ T cells sorted from PBMCs, sampled around 5 days after vaccination. CDR3 protein: CASSSLSGYYNEQFF. The CDR3 DNA follows: TGTGCCAGCAGTTCCCTTAGCGGATACTACAATGAGCAGTTCTTC.